This T cell receptor (beta chain) is from a study of identical twins. General study findings and limits: Insertions were reduced in abundant cord blood beta clonotypes but not in memory repertoires.

MiXCR, applied by TCRdb to the 5' RACE reads, yields one record per CDR3 protein. This sample has 400,000 to 500,000 distinct CDR3 sequences, with more than 13% found just once. This clonotype was recorded many times. The antigen is undetermined. The CDR3 is made up of 13 amino acids. The germline V gene encodes CDR1 SGHVS and CDR2 FQNEAQ. V lost 3 bases and J 7 bases, leaving 10 bases between the germline ends. These data are also associated with another study on yellow fever vaccine responses in identical twins.

The chain couples TRBV7-8 to TRBJ1-5; D perhaps matches TRBD1 (6 bases). Sequenced input: CD4+ T cells sorted from blood. The sequence was obtained from a woman between 18 and 30 years old in good health. CDR3 bases: TGTGCCAGCAGCTTTGAGGGGGAGCAGCCCCAGCATTTT. It yields the protein CASSFEGEQPQHF.